One and the same sample provided the 22 T cell receptor beta chains below, sequenced in a study of breast tumors, draining lymph nodes, adjacent tissues. TCRdb redid the calling of the multiplex PCR reads with MiXCR, one entry per CDR3 protein. The sample holds about 130,000 distinct CDR3 sequences; just under 20% are singletons and the top ten take less than 4%. Breast cancer patients provided tissue from their axillary draining lymph nodes. The sequenced sample was axillary lymph node tissue. These receptors originate from a female donor with breast cancer. Some clones in this sample may be carry-over from other donors' samples.

This clonotype was detected many times. This rearrangement joins TRBV7-3 to TRBJ2-1; D not resolved. CDR3 size: 12 residues. CDR1 SGHTA and CDR2 FQGTGA come from the germline V gene. Deletions cut 0 bases from V and 12 bases from J, with 9 bases between. The CDR3 sequence is CASSLTLVGQFF. CDR3 DNA sequence: TGTGCCAGCAGCTTAACGTTAGTAGGGCAGTTCTTC.

At least ten counts were recorded for this clonotype. V is TRBV12-3 or TRBV12-4 and J is TRBJ1-5, with TRBD1 matching 7 bases. The CDR3 spans 15 residues. With V trimmed by 3 bases and J by 6 bases, 8 bases remained unmatched. CDR3 sequence reads: CASSFGGTAFQPQHF. CDR3 coding DNA: TGTGCCAGCAGTTTTGGGGGGACAGCGTTTCAGCCCCAGCATTTT.

Concerning this clonotype itself: At one of its ends the junction is not consistent with the germline gene, which may arise from a read error. The gene calls are TRBV11-3 and TRBJ2-1; possibly TRBD1 for D (5 bases). Germline CDR1 and CDR2: SGHNT and YENEEA. The CDR3 contains 13 residues. The CDR3 DNA reads TGTGCCAGCGGCTTAGGGGCTAACAATGAGCAGTTCTTC. It yields the protein CASGLGANNEQFF.

A word on this clonotype: This may be a read error: a much more frequent sequence differs by one nucleotide. The CDR3 does not end in the conserved phenylalanine or tryptophan, so this is likely a read error. The CDR3 here is CASSLTWVRGEKLFL. Written as DNA, the CDR3 is TGCGCCAGCAGCCTAACATGGGTGAGGGGTGAAAAACTGTTTCTT. J is TRBJ1-4 and V is TRBV4-1; D may be TRBD1 (5 bases). Trimming removed 4 bases at V and 7 bases at J, with 16 bases between. The length of the CDR3 is 15 residues. CDR1 and CDR2 from the germline V gene are MGHRA and YSYEKL.

This clonotype was counted between two and nine times. This CDR3 is CASSPPVTSTDTQYF. The CDR3 DNA reads as TGTGCCAGCTCACCACCGGTTACTAGCACAGATACGCAGTATTTT. The rearrangement links TRBV18 to TRBJ2-3; D remains unclear. The CDR3 has 15 amino acids. The V end was cut by 0 bases, the J end by 0 bases, with 7 bases between. Germline values: CDR1 KGHSH, CDR2 LQKENI.

About this clonotype itself: Mismatch with germline at one junction end may stem from a read error. The chain employs TRBV18 and TRBJ2-1; 9 bases align to TRBD2. CDR1 is KGHSH and CDR2 is LQKENI in the germline V gene. The CDR3 consists of 15 residues. This CDR3 is CASSPLTSGDNEQSF. CDR3 DNA: TGTGCCAGCTCACCGCTGACTAGCGGTGACAATGAGCAGTCCTTC.

This clonotype came up a few times. This chain uses TRBV4-2 with TRBJ1-2; D is unresolved. Trimming took 2 bases from V and 6 from J, leaving 13 bases between them. Germline CDR1 is LGHNA and CDR2 is YNFKEQ. CDR3 length equals 14 residues. DNA of the CDR3: TGTGCCAGCAGCCAAAACCCGCAAGGGCATGGCTACACCTTC. Protein product: CASSQNPQGHGYTF.

Many counts were recorded for this clonotype. V and J are TRBV5-1 and TRBJ2-5; 14 bases fit TRBD2. The CDR3 runs to 20 residues. The germline CDR1 and CDR2 sequences are SGHRS and YFSETQ. V dropped 4 bases and J dropped 9; count of bases not matched to a gene: 23. Here the CDR3 reads CASSPRLGLAGGPGGWSQYF. As DNA, the CDR3 is TGCGCCAGCAGCCCCAGACTTGGACTAGCGGGGGGACCCGGGGGTTGGTCCCAGTACTTC.

This clonotype appeared many times. V is TRBV7-9 and J is TRBJ1-4, with 8 bases matching TRBD1. Germline V lookup: CDR1 SEHNR, CDR2 FQNEAQ (reference sequence). This CDR3 spans 16 amino acids. J lost 4 bases, V lost 1 base, and 5 bases had no gene match. The CDR3 DNA reads as TGTGCCAGCAGCTTAGGGACAGGGTCTTTTAATGAAAAACTGTTTTTT. Its translation is CASSLGTGSFNEKLFF.

This clonotype was seen many times. The chain carries TRBV12-3 or TRBV12-4 and TRBJ2-1; 11 positions match TRBD1. The CDR3 is 16 residues long. J was trimmed by 5 bases and V by 6 bases; bases with no gene match: 9. CDR3 DNA: TGTGCCAGCAGGCCCCATCCGGGACAGGGGGACAATGAGCAGTTCTTC. It specifies CASRPHPGQGDNEQFF.

In its sample, this clonotype was seen many times. The chain is built from TRBV11-3 and TRBJ2-2; D possibly corresponds to TRBD2 (5 bases). This CDR3 has 13 amino acids. V shed 3 bases and J shed 4 bases, with 6 bases lying between them. Germline CDR1 is SGHNT and CDR2 is YENEEA. For the CDR3, the DNA is TGTGCCAGCAGCTTCGGGATCACCGGGGAGCTGTTTTTT. Translation: CASSFGITGELFF.

To note about this clonotype: A much larger clonotype is one base distant, so this may be a read error. The final CDR3 position lacks the conserved phenylalanine or tryptophan, pointing to a likely read error. The V and J genes are TRBV3-1 and TRBJ2-7, with TRBD1 as a possible D gene (6 bases). Germline values: CDR1 LGHDT, CDR2 YNNKEL (reference sequence). The CDR3 totals 14 residues. The V and J ends lost 6 bases and 0 bases respectively, with 12 bases between them. In DNA form, the CDR3 reads TGTGCCAGCAGACTACAGGGTGACTCCTACGAGCAGTACCTC. Translation: CASRLQGDSYEQYL.

There are many counts of this clonotype. The chain carries TRBV7-2 and TRBJ2-3, with D hard to call. CDR3 size: 14 residues. V dropped 5 bases and J dropped 8 bases, with 17 bases sitting between them. From germline, CDR1 is SGHTA and CDR2 FQGNSA. CDR3 region: CASSAVTRAGTQYF. The CDR3 DNA reads TGTGCCAGCAGCGCCGTGACCCGGGCAGGTACGCAGTATTTT.

The table lists this clonotype with many counts. The CDR3 is CASSTGVLGTSGKETQYF. In DNA, the CDR3 is TGTGCCAGCAGCACAGGGGTATTGGGGACTAGCGGGAAAGAGACCCAGTACTTC. This chain links TRBV11-2 with TRBJ2-5, with 13 bases fitting TRBD2. Looked up from germline, CDR1 is SGHAT and CDR2 is FQNNGV. V dropped 5 bases and J dropped 3; count of bases not matched to a gene: 12. This CDR3 has 18 amino acids.

Many counts were recorded for this clonotype. This CDR3 reads CASSLSREQYF. CDR3 coding DNA: TGTGCCAGCAGCTTAAGTCGCGAGCAGTACTTC. The V gene is TRBV7-9, the J gene TRBJ2-7; D unresolved. CDR1 and CDR2 from the germline V gene are SEHNR and FQNEAQ (reference sequence). CDR3 size: 11 residues. V lost 2 bases and J lost 6, with 5 bases in between.

At least ten counts were recorded for this clonotype. The chain uses TRBV7-2 and TRBJ2-7, with D tentatively TRBD1 or TRBD2 (5 bases each). The CDR3 length is 16 residues. V was cut by 2 bases and J by 6 bases, with 20 bases left in between. CDR1 is SGHTA and CDR2 is FQGNSA in the germline V gene. The CDR3 here is CASSLNRDPDIAEQYF. In DNA, the CDR3 is TGTGCCAGCAGCTTAAATAGGGACCCGGACATTGCCGAGCAGTACTTC.

This clonotype came up a few times. The V and J genes are TRBV5-1 and TRBJ2-2; D remains unclear. The CDR3 is made up of 15 amino acids. Per the germline V gene, CDR1 is SGHRS and CDR2 is YFSETQ. V lost 4 bases to trimming and J lost 3 bases, with 13 bases between them. This CDR3 is CASSPVLIDTGELFF. CDR3 bases: TGCGCCAGCAGCCCCGTATTAATCGACACCGGGGAGCTGTTTTTT. Looking up the rest from reference TRBV5-1 and TRBJ2-2 gives the full variable domain: KAGVTQTPRYLIKTRGQQVTLSCSPISGHRSVSWYQQTPGQGLQFLFEYFSETQRNKGNFPGRFSGRQFSNSRSEMNVSTLELGDSALYLCASSPVLIDTGELFFGEGSRLTVL.

This clonotype was seen only a few times. V and J are TRBV5-6 and TRBJ2-5; 10 bases line up with TRBD1. Germline V gives CDR1 SGHDT, CDR2 YYEEEE. Germline trimming cut 3 bases from V and 5 bases from J; bases unmatched to any gene: 7. The CDR3 is made up of 15 amino acids. The CDR3 here is CASSSDRGRVETQYF. For the CDR3, the DNA is TGTGCCAGCAGCTCCGACAGGGGGCGCGTGGAGACCCAGTACTTC.

This clonotype was recorded once. Just one base apart from a much larger clone, this may be a read error. This rearrangement joins TRBV29-1 to TRBJ2-3; D not certain. CDR3 size: 11 residues. Germline values: CDR1 SQVTM, CDR2 ANQGSEA. The CDR3 loop is CNVDSTDTQYF. As DNA, the CDR3 is TGCAACGTTGACAGCACAGATACGCAGTATTTT.

This clonotype was seen repeatedly, ten times or more. The chain couples TRBV6-1 to TRBJ1-3; possibly TRBD1 for D (6 bases). The V end lost 6 bases, the J end lost 0 bases, and 9 bases lay between the germline ends. Per germline, CDR1 MNHNS and CDR2 SASEGT. This CDR3 has 14 amino acids. The CDR3 DNA reads TGTGCCAGCAGGAGGACAGTCTCTGGAAACACCATATATTTT. Protein sequence: CASRRTVSGNTIYF.

This clonotype was recorded many times. V usage is TRBV7-3 and J usage is TRBJ2-2; D gene ambiguous. V was cut by 3 bases and J by 4 bases, with 3 bases left in between. This CDR3 region has 12 residues. The germline V gene encodes CDR1 SGHTA and CDR2 FQGTGA. The CDR3, as DNA: TGTGCCAGCAGCTTGCTCACCGGGGAGCTGTTTTTT. Translating gives CASSLLTGELFF.

Remarks on this clonotype: This may stem from a read error, because a much larger clone lies one nucleotide away. The CDR3 here is CTSSLLMAGYNSPLHF. The DNA of the CDR3 is TGTACCAGCAGCCTCCTGATGGCAGGCTATAATTCACCCCTCCACTTT. This chain uses TRBV3-1 with TRBJ1-6, with D unresolved. This CDR3 has 16 amino acids. Germline lookup yields CDR1 LGHDT and CDR2 YNNKEL (reference sequence).